This T cell receptor (beta chain) appears in the sequencing data of a study of blood T cell repertoires in COVID-19. Turning to the study itself: COVID-19 samples, acute and convalescent, were from the United States, Italy and Spain. Sample material is recorded as cDNA or gDNA derived from T cells, B-cell-depleted T cells, or PBMCs.

Germline loops: CDR1 GTSNPN, CDR2 SVGIG (reference sequence). Trimming took off 4 bases at V and 4 bases at J, with 14 bases between the two ends. The CDR3 contains 14 residues. Original analysis: Nucleated cell number was recorded as an estimate derived from reference gene primer amplification. The assay was immunoSEQ multiplex PCR, and TCRdb's table has in-frame clones only and misses some. That table gives V, J and clone size, and the DNA gave D and trimming. This table holds some 240,000 clones, roughly 80% found once. J is TRBJ1-3 and V is TRBV30, with D possibly TRBD1 on 5 matching bases. The specimen sequenced was peripheral blood. The clonotype was recovered from a woman of 80 years or more with acute or convalescent COVID-19. The CDR3 loop is CAWTAPGGGNTIYF. The CDR3 nucleotides are TGTGCCTGGACGGCCCCGGGGGGGGGAAACACCATATATTTT.